The 3 T cell receptor beta chains reported below all come from one sample, sequenced in a study of somatic mutations in cytotoxic T cells in rheumatoid arthritis. TCRdb's copy holds only in-frame clones and misses some; the assay was immunoSEQ multiplex PCR. This sample carries fewer than 15,000 clones, about 93% of them seen once, and the ten largest clones take more than 15%. Sample: CD4+ T cells sorted from blood. These receptors originate from a man between 65 and 80 years old with rheumatoid arthritis.

The rearrangement links TRBV18 to TRBJ2-1; TRBD1 matches at 9 bases. The CDR3 spans 15 residues. V lost 2 bases, J lost 4 bases, and 3 bases stayed unmatched. Germline V gives CDR1 KGHSH, CDR2 LQKENI. CDR3: CASSPDRGRYNEQFF. The CDR3 nucleotides are TGTGCCAGCTCACCAGACAGGGGGAGGTACAATGAGCAGTTCTTC. The variable domain in full, with the rest retrieved from reference TRBV18 and TRBJ2-1, is NAGVMQNPRHLVRRRGQEARLRCSPMKGHSHVYWYRQLPEEGLKFMVYLQKENIIDESGMPKERFSAEFPKEGPSILRIQQVVRGDSAAYFCASSPDRGRYNEQFFGPGTRLTVL.

The chain links TRBV6-1 to TRBJ2-2; TRBD2 matches at 7 bases. Germline V gene data show CDR1 as MNHNS and CDR2 as SASEGT. The CDR3 is 18 residues long. V shed 2 bases and J 0 bases; nucleotides not matched to a gene: 9. CDR3 in amino acids: CASSELSGQGANTGELFF. CDR3 DNA: TGTGCCAGCAGTGAACTTAGCGGGCAAGGGGCGAACACCGGGGAGCTGTTTTTT.

The rearrangement joins TRBV7-6 to TRBJ2-7; 8 positions agree with TRBD1. The trim removed 5 bases at V and 2 bases at J, leaving 8 bases unmatched. Germline V gives CDR1 SGHVS, CDR2 FNYEAQ. CDR3 length: 15 amino acids. The CDR3 reads CASSPGQGLTYEQYF. The CDR3 bases are TGTGCCAGCAGCCCCGGACAGGGTCTTACCTACGAGCAGTACTTC.